The source of this T cell receptor beta chain is a study of shared clonotypes between healthy human individuals. At the level of the study: Per donor, three plates held CD4 naive cells, three held CD4 memory, two held CD8 naive and one held CD8 memory. Points from the study as a whole: The study generally estimated greater richness for naive than memory subsets.

Each cell subset's genomic DNA was divided evenly among several immunoSEQ plates. This table comes from immunoSEQ multiplex PCR, and its TCRdb copy is limited to in-frame clones, with some not included. Of roughly 1.4 million clones in the sample, 98% to 99% were seen once. Points on this clone: The antigen remains unidentified.

Germline V gives CDR1 ENHRY, CDR2 SYGVKD. The V segment lost 2 bases and the J segment 2 bases; nucleotides outside the gene matches: 6. The CDR3 consists of 16 residues. This TCR was recovered from a man aged 30-40 years in good health. Sequenced input: naive CD4+ T cells sorted from blood. Subset noted: CD45RA+ positively selected. The V call is TRBV10-3, the J call TRBJ2-5; TRBD1 matches at 9 bases. In nucleotides, the CDR3 is TGTGCCATCAGTGAGCCGGGGACAGGGCGACAAGAGACCCAGTACTTC. Translated: CAISEPGTGRQETQYF.